This T cell receptor beta chain was sequenced in a study of T cells after yellow fever vaccination. V shed 6 bases and J shed 4 bases, with 9 bases lying between them. Germline V gene sequence: CDR1 MNHEY, CDR2 SVGAGI. This CDR3 has 12 residues. Making TCR cDNA involved 5'RACE template switching, which added UMIs and a universal primer site. MiXCR, run by TCRdb on the 5' RACE reads, gives a single entry per CDR3 protein. Of over 150,000 distinct CDR3 sequences in the sample, 5.5% to 7.5% are singletons; the top ten hold 2.5% to 3%. Study-wide results and caveats: Among all clonotypes, a small share was observed in both CD4 and CD8 compartments. When the response was secondary, it was weaker but reached its peak faster, day 5 versus 15.

With respect to this clonotype: No antigen is known for it.

The TCR was taken from a man between 18 and 29 years old who received the YFV17D yellow fever vaccine. This chain uses TRBV6-5 with TRBJ2-5, with D possibly being TRBD2 (6 bases). Specimen: CD4+ T cells sorted from PBMCs, collected about 5 days after the first yellow fever vaccination. The CDR3 DNA reads as TGTGCCAGCAGAACTAGCCGAGAGACCCAGTACTTC. Its translation is CASRTSRETQYF.